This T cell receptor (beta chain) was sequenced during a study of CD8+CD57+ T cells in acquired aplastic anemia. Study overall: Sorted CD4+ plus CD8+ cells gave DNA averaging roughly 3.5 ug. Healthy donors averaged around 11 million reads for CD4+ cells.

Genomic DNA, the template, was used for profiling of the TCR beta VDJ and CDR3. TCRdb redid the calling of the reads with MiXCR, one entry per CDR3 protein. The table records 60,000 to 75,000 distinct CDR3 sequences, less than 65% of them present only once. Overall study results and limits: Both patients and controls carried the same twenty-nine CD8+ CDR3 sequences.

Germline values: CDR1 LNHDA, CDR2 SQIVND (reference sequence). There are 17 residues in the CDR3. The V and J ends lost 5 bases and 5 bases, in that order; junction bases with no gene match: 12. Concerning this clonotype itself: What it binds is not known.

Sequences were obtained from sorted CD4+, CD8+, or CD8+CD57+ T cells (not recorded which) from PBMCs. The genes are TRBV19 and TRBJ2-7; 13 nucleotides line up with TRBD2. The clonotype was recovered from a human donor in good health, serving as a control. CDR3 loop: CASSLGLAGVGGDEQYF. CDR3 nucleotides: TGTGCCAGTAGTTTAGGACTAGCGGGAGTCGGCGGAGACGAGCAGTACTTC.